This TCR beta chain comes out of a study of blood T cell repertoires in COVID-19. Study-wide context: Spain, Italy and the United States supplied samples that represented acute and convalescent COVID-19. From T cells, B-cell-depleted T cells, or PBMCs came the material, which was cDNA or gDNA.

The V segment lost 5 bases and the J segment 3 bases; nucleotides outside the gene matches: 7. The CDR3 loop spans 15 amino acids. The V gene's germline CDR1 is SGHDT and CDR2 YYEEEE. Authors' methods: Scientists estimated how many nucleated cells there were by amplifying reference gene primers. Profiling relied on immunoSEQ multiplex PCR, and the TCRdb table lists in-frame clones only, not all of them. That table supplies the V and J calls and clone size; D and trimming were determined from the DNA. This sample yields approximately 15,000 clones, of which over 70% are seen a single time; approximately 30% belongs to the top ten.

The sample was peripheral blood. V gene TRBV5-6 combines with J gene TRBJ2-2; the match to TRBD1 covers 7 bases. The receptor was isolated from a human donor in a cohort sampled during active COVID-19. The CDR3 DNA reads as TGTGCCAGCAGTCCTGGGACAGCTTACACCGGGGAGCTGTTTTTT. This sequence encodes CASSPGTAYTGELFF.